The present TCR beta chain was sequenced within a study of control samples from healthy donors and cancer patients (dated by TCRdb to 2018 to 2020). The library was produced with the immunoSEQ multiplex PCR assay. This is the immuneACCESS table as TCRdb keeps it, with only in-frame sequences that have V and J called. A part of the clones is gone; compared with another copy, unresolved V genes explain less than half, and the rest is unexplained. Here the sample has around 130,000 clones; about 89% occur a single time. The ten largest make up under 40% of the sample. A word on this clone: What antigen it recognizes has not been identified. It has no much larger one-base neighbor in the sample; base qualities were not kept.

Ends trimmed: V by 0 bases, J by 4 bases; bases unmatched to a gene: 3. The germline V gene provides CDR1 SGHVS and CDR2 FNYEAQ. From cysteine to phenylalanine, the CDR3 is 14 amino acids long. Only CDR3 DNA remains: 42 bases, in frame from the first base. The chain is encoded by TRBV7-6 joined to TRBJ2-7; 7 bases in the middle match TRBD2. This sequence originates from a man over 45 in good health. The sample comprised blood. The nucleotide sequence reads TGTGCCAGCAGCTTAGCGTGGGGGGGTTACGAGCAGTACTTC. The encoded protein is CASSLAWGGYEQYF. The reference TRBV7-6 and TRBJ2-7 proteins fill in what lies around the CDR3, so the full variable domain reads GAGVSQSPRYKVTKRGQDVALRCDPISGHVSLYWYRQALGQGPEFLTYFNYEAQQDKSGLPNDRFSAERPEGSISTLTIQRTEQRDSAMYRCASSLAWGGYEQYFGPGTRLTVT.